This is a list of T cell receptor beta chains from one sample in a study of blood T cell repertoires in COVID-19. The protocol was immunoSEQ multiplex PCR, while the TCRdb copy is restricted to in-frame clones and leaves out a portion. The table lists 100,000 to 150,000 clones, 84% of them singletons, with approximately 17% in the top ten. Sequences were obtained from peripheral blood. The receptors derive from a woman of 80 years or more with acute or convalescent COVID-19. The CDR3 runs from the conserved cysteine through the conserved F or W. Each record gives: V gene, CDR3 length, J gene, D gene, clone size, CDR3 protein, CDR3 DNA. The D gene is left open where the match is weak. Size values are once, few and many counts, or a class for expanded clones, and some rows have none.

V gene: TRBV10-3; CDR3 length: 15; J gene: TRBJ1-2; D gene: TRBD1; clone size: .; CDR3 protein: CAISDPDRGGYGYTF; CDR3 DNA: TGTGCCATCAGTGACCCGGACAGGGGCGGCTATGGCTACACCTTC
V gene: TRBV6-2/TRBV6-3; CDR3 length: 14; J gene: TRBJ1-3; D gene: .; clone size: .; CDR3 protein: CASSYGGDGNTIYF; CDR3 DNA: TGTGCCAGCAGTTACGGGGGCGACGGAAACACCATATATTTT
V gene: TRBV19; CDR3 length: 17; J gene: TRBJ2-5; D gene: .; clone size: .; CDR3 protein: CASSSGTRSTKSETQYF; CDR3 DNA: TGTGCCAGTAGCTCGGGGACACGGTCAACAAAATCGGAGACCCAGTACTTC
V gene: TRBV7-6; CDR3 length: 14; J gene: TRBJ2-7; D gene: TRBD1; clone size: few; CDR3 protein: CASSLGQGGHEQYF; CDR3 DNA: TGTGCCAGCAGCCTGGGACAGGGTGGGCACGAGCAGTACTTC
V gene: TRBV2; CDR3 length: 14; J gene: TRBJ1-1; D gene: TRBD1; clone size: .; CDR3 protein: CASRGRDRTSEAFF; CDR3 DNA: TGTGCCAGCAGAGGACGGGACAGAACCTCCGAAGCTTTCTTT
V gene: TRBV7-9; CDR3 length: 14; J gene: TRBJ2-1; D gene: .; clone size: .; CDR3 protein: CASSFVSGGGEQFF; CDR3 DNA: TGTGCCAGCAGCTTTGTGTCGGGGGGCGGGGAGCAGTTCTTC
V gene: TRBV19; CDR3 length: 15; J gene: TRBJ2-7; D gene: .; clone size: .; CDR3 protein: CASSGLGQGINEQYF; CDR3 DNA: TGTGCCAGTAGTGGCCTTGGGCAGGGGATAAACGAGCAGTACTTC
V gene: TRBV5-6; CDR3 length: 12; J gene: TRBJ1-1; D gene: .; clone size: once; CDR3 protein: CASTRGGTEAFF; CDR3 DNA: TGTGCCAGCACACGGGGTGGCACTGAAGCTTTCTTT
V gene: TRBV7-9; CDR3 length: 17; J gene: TRBJ2-6; D gene: TRBD2; clone size: .; CDR3 protein: CASSPTSGRTGANVLTF; CDR3 DNA: TGTGCCAGCAGCCCGACTAGCGGGAGGACTGGGGCCAACGTCCTGACTTTC
V gene: TRBV19; CDR3 length: 15; J gene: TRBJ1-4; D gene: .; clone size: .; CDR3 protein: CASADPGISNEKLFF; CDR3 DNA: TGTGCCAGTGCAGACCCGGGGATTTCTAATGAAAAACTGTTTTTT
V gene: TRBV5-4; CDR3 length: 16; J gene: TRBJ1-6; D gene: TRBD1; clone size: .; CDR3 protein: CASSPSGTGAVTPLHF; CDR3 DNA: TGTGCCAGCAGTCCGTCCGGGACAGGGGCTGTTACACCCCTCCACTTT
V gene: TRBV6-5; CDR3 length: 13; J gene: TRBJ2-7; D gene: .; clone size: .; CDR3 protein: CASSRGTNYEQYF; CDR3 DNA: TGTGCCAGCAGTAGGGGGACTAACTACGAGCAGTACTTC
V gene: TRBV4-2; CDR3 length: 16; J gene: TRBJ2-2; D gene: TRBD1; clone size: .; CDR3 protein: CASSQGQGENTGELFF; CDR3 DNA: TGTGCCAGCAGCCAAGGTCAGGGGGAAAACACCGGGGAGCTGTTTTTT
V gene: TRBV4-1; CDR3 length: 17; J gene: TRBJ1-5; D gene: .; clone size: .; CDR3 protein: CASSQALNRDINQPQHF; CDR3 DNA: TGCGCCAGCAGCCAAGCCCTAAACAGGGATATCAATCAGCCCCAGCATTTT
V gene: TRBV10-2; CDR3 length: 14; J gene: TRBJ2-1; D gene: .; clone size: .; CDR3 protein: CASSEWTEHNEQFF; CDR3 DNA: TGCGCCAGCAGTGAGTGGACAGAGCACAATGAGCAGTTCTTC
V gene: TRBV6-1; CDR3 length: 14; J gene: TRBJ1-2; D gene: TRBD1; clone size: .; CDR3 protein: CASSEYGGQYGYTF; CDR3 DNA: TGTGCCAGCAGTGAGTACGGGGGACAGTATGGCTACACCTTC
V gene: TRBV5-4; CDR3 length: 16; J gene: TRBJ1-6; D gene: TRBD1; clone size: few; CDR3 protein: CASSWAGQAYNSPLHF; CDR3 DNA: TGTGCCAGCAGCTGGGCCGGACAGGCGTATAATTCACCCCTCCACTTT
V gene: TRBV15; CDR3 length: 18; J gene: TRBJ2-1; D gene: .; clone size: .; CDR3 protein: CATSRDLRTNKFYNEQFF; CDR3 DNA: TGTGCCACCAGCAGAGATTTGCGGACTAATAAGTTTTACAATGAGCAGTTCTTC
V gene: TRBV2; CDR3 length: 13; J gene: TRBJ1-6; D gene: .; clone size: .; CDR3 protein: CASSGGRNSPLHF; CDR3 DNA: TGTGCCAGCAGTGGAGGGAGAAATTCACCCCTCCACTTT
V gene: TRBV2; CDR3 length: 17; J gene: TRBJ2-7; D gene: TRBD2; clone size: .; CDR3 protein: CASSETGLGGSSYEQYF; CDR3 DNA: TGTGCCAGCAGTGAAACCGGCCTGGGCGGGAGCTCCTACGAGCAGTACTTC
V gene: TRBV6-2/TRBV6-3; CDR3 length: 19; J gene: TRBJ2-6; D gene: TRBD1; clone size: few; CDR3 protein: CASSSGPKDRGIGANVLTF; CDR3 DNA: TGTGCCAGCAGTTCCGGACCGAAGGACAGGGGTATTGGGGCCAACGTCCTGACTTTC
V gene: TRBV19; CDR3 length: 14; J gene: TRBJ1-2; D gene: .; clone size: .; CDR3 protein: CASSIIQGEEGYTF; CDR3 DNA: TGTGCCAGTAGTATCATACAAGGGGAAGAGGGCTACACCTTC
V gene: TRBV6-5; CDR3 length: 14; J gene: TRBJ1-2; D gene: .; clone size: few; CDR3 protein: CASRTSRAPGGYTF; CDR3 DNA: TGTGCCAGCAGAACCTCGAGGGCACCCGGGGGCTACACCTTC
V gene: TRBV7-9; CDR3 length: 15; J gene: TRBJ2-1; D gene: TRBD1; clone size: .; CDR3 protein: CASSPVTGTFNEQFF; CDR3 DNA: TGTGCCAGCTCCCCCGTGACAGGGACCTTCAATGAGCAGTTCTTC
V gene: TRBV30; CDR3 length: 12; J gene: TRBJ1-1; D gene: TRBD1; clone size: .; CDR3 protein: CAWGQGYTEAFF; CDR3 DNA: TGTGCCTGGGGACAGGGGTACACTGAAGCTTTCTTT
V gene: TRBV6-5; CDR3 length: 15; J gene: TRBJ2-1; D gene: TRBD1; clone size: .; CDR3 protein: CASREGTGVYNEQFF; CDR3 DNA: TGTGCCAGCAGGGAGGGGACAGGAGTCTACAATGAGCAGTTCTTC
V gene: TRBV7-2; CDR3 length: 17; J gene: TRBJ2-3; D gene: TRBD2; clone size: .; CDR3 protein: CASSMPGLAGGADTQYF; CDR3 DNA: TGTGCCAGCAGCATGCCGGGACTAGCGGGAGGGGCAGATACGCAGTATTTT
V gene: TRBV14; CDR3 length: 13; J gene: TRBJ1-1; D gene: .; clone size: once; CDR3 protein: CASSRGQHTEAFF; CDR3 DNA: TGTGCCAGCAGCCGAGGACAGCACACTGAAGCTTTCTTT
V gene: TRBV19; CDR3 length: 15; J gene: TRBJ1-5; D gene: .; clone size: .; CDR3 protein: CASSPGTNKGQPQHF; CDR3 DNA: TGTGCCAGTAGTCCAGGGACAAACAAGGGTCAGCCCCAGCATTTT
V gene: TRBV27; CDR3 length: 14; J gene: TRBJ1-1; D gene: .; clone size: .; CDR3 protein: CASSFSPTTTEAFF; CDR3 DNA: TGTGCCAGCAGTTTTAGCCCCACGACCACTGAAGCTTTCTTT
V gene: TRBV27; CDR3 length: 15; J gene: TRBJ2-3; D gene: TRBD2; clone size: .; CDR3 protein: CASSRREGLVDTQYF; CDR3 DNA: TGTGCCAGCTCAAGGCGGGAGGGGCTAGTAGATACGCAGTATTTT
V gene: TRBV25-1; CDR3 length: 14; J gene: TRBJ1-2; D gene: .; clone size: .; CDR3 protein: CASSGGGRVYGYTF; CDR3 DNA: TGTGCCAGCAGTGGCGGGGGACGGGTCTATGGCTACACCTTC
V gene: TRBV15; CDR3 length: 17; J gene: TRBJ2-5; D gene: TRBD1; clone size: .; CDR3 protein: CATSRGTPGTAQETQYF; CDR3 DNA: TGTGCCACCAGCAGAGGCACCCCCGGGACAGCTCAAGAGACCCAGTACTTC
V gene: TRBV7-2; CDR3 length: 15; J gene: TRBJ2-4; D gene: .; clone size: .; CDR3 protein: CASSLDSGSKNIQYF; CDR3 DNA: TGTGCCAGCAGCTTAGATTCCGGGAGCAAAAACATTCAGTACTTC
V gene: TRBV2; CDR3 length: 14; J gene: TRBJ2-3; D gene: TRBD1; clone size: .; CDR3 protein: CASSGQGWTDTQYF; CDR3 DNA: TGTGCCAGCAGTGGACAGGGGTGGACAGATACGCAGTATTTT
V gene: TRBV29-1; CDR3 length: 12; J gene: TRBJ1-2; D gene: TRBD1; clone size: .; CDR3 protein: CSVPTGPHGYTF; CDR3 DNA: TGCAGCGTCCCGACAGGGCCCCATGGCTACACCTTC
V gene: TRBV19; CDR3 length: 16; J gene: TRBJ1-5; D gene: .; clone size: .; CDR3 protein: CASSISAGGYNQPQHF; CDR3 DNA: TGTGCCAGTAGTATCTCTGCTGGAGGGTACAATCAGCCCCAGCATTTT
V gene: TRBV14; CDR3 length: 13; J gene: TRBJ1-2; D gene: TRBD1; clone size: once; CDR3 protein: CASSTSRGASYTF; CDR3 DNA: TGTGCCAGCAGCACGTCCAGGGGGGCTAGCTACACCTTC